This TCR beta chain was recovered during a study of blood T cell repertoires in COVID-19. Across the study: Samples taken during acute and convalescent COVID-19 were collected in the United States, Italy and Spain. In each case, the material was cDNA or gDNA derived from T cells, B-cell-depleted T cells, or PBMCs.

This CDR3 region has 14 residues. Germline CDR1 and CDR2: SSHAT and FNYEAQ (reference sequence). The trim removed 4 bases at V and 8 bases at J, leaving 7 bases unmatched. The authors' processing: By means of reference gene primer amplification, nucleated cell counts were estimated. Some clones are missing from TCRdb's copy, which holds only in-frame ones; the method was immunoSEQ multiplex PCR. V, J and clone size are those of that table, while D and trimming were read from the DNA. Counted here are 200,000 to 250,000 clones, around 90% occurring once; the ten biggest clones make up around 12%. Sequenced sample: peripheral blood. The J gene is TRBJ2-1, the V gene TRBV7-7; 8 nucleotides match TRBD2. This sequence was found in a woman aged 18-29 years who had recovered from COVID-19. The CDR3 protein is CASSSAGGWDEQFF. The CDR3 DNA follows: TGTGCCAGCAGCTCGGCGGGAGGTTGGGATGAGCAGTTCTTC. Filled out from reference TRBV7-7 and TRBJ2-1, the complete variable domain reads GAGVSQSPRYKVTKRGQDVTLRCDPISSHATLYWYQQALGQGPEFLTYFNYEAQPDKSGLPSDRFSAERPEGSISTLTIQRTEQRDSAMYRCASSSAGGWDEQFFGPGTRLTVL.